This T cell receptor beta chain was sequenced for a study of tumor-infiltrating lymphocytes in localized non-small cell lung cancer. Study-level findings and limits: Different pieces of the same tissue went to different assays, confounding technical variation with intratumor heterogeneity.

Libraries were prepared by immunoSEQ multiplex PCR; TCRdb keeps only in-frame clonotypes and omits some of them. The data hold about 5,800 clones, with around 67% observed a single time. In this sample, this clone turned up a few times. Its antigen is as yet unknown. Looked up from germline, CDR1 is SGHDT and CDR2 is YYEEEE. This CDR3 has 15 residues. Losses at the gene ends were 3 bases for V and 3 bases for J; bases not matched to a gene: 8. Sample: uninvolved lung tissue not adjacent to the tumor. The chain recombines TRBV5-6 with TRBJ1-2, with 7 bases matching TRBD1. This clonotype was obtained from a human donor with non-small cell lung cancer. CDR3 nucleotides: TGTGCCAGCAGCTCCAGGGGGGGGTTCGACTATGGCTACACCTTC. This gives the protein CASSSRGGFDYGYTF.